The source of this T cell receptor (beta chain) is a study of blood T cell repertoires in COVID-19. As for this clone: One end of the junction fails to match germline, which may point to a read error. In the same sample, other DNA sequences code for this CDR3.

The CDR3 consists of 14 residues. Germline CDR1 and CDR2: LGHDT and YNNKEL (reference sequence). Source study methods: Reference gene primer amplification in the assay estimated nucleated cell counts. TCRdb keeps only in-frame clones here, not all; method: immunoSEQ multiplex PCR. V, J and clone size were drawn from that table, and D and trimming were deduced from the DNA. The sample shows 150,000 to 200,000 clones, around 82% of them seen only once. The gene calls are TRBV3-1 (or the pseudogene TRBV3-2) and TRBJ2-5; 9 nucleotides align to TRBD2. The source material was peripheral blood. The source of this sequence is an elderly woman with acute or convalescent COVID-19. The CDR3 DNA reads TGCGCCCCCCACCGGGCGGGGGGGGCGGGCACCCAGTACTTC. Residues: CAPHRAGGAGTQYF.